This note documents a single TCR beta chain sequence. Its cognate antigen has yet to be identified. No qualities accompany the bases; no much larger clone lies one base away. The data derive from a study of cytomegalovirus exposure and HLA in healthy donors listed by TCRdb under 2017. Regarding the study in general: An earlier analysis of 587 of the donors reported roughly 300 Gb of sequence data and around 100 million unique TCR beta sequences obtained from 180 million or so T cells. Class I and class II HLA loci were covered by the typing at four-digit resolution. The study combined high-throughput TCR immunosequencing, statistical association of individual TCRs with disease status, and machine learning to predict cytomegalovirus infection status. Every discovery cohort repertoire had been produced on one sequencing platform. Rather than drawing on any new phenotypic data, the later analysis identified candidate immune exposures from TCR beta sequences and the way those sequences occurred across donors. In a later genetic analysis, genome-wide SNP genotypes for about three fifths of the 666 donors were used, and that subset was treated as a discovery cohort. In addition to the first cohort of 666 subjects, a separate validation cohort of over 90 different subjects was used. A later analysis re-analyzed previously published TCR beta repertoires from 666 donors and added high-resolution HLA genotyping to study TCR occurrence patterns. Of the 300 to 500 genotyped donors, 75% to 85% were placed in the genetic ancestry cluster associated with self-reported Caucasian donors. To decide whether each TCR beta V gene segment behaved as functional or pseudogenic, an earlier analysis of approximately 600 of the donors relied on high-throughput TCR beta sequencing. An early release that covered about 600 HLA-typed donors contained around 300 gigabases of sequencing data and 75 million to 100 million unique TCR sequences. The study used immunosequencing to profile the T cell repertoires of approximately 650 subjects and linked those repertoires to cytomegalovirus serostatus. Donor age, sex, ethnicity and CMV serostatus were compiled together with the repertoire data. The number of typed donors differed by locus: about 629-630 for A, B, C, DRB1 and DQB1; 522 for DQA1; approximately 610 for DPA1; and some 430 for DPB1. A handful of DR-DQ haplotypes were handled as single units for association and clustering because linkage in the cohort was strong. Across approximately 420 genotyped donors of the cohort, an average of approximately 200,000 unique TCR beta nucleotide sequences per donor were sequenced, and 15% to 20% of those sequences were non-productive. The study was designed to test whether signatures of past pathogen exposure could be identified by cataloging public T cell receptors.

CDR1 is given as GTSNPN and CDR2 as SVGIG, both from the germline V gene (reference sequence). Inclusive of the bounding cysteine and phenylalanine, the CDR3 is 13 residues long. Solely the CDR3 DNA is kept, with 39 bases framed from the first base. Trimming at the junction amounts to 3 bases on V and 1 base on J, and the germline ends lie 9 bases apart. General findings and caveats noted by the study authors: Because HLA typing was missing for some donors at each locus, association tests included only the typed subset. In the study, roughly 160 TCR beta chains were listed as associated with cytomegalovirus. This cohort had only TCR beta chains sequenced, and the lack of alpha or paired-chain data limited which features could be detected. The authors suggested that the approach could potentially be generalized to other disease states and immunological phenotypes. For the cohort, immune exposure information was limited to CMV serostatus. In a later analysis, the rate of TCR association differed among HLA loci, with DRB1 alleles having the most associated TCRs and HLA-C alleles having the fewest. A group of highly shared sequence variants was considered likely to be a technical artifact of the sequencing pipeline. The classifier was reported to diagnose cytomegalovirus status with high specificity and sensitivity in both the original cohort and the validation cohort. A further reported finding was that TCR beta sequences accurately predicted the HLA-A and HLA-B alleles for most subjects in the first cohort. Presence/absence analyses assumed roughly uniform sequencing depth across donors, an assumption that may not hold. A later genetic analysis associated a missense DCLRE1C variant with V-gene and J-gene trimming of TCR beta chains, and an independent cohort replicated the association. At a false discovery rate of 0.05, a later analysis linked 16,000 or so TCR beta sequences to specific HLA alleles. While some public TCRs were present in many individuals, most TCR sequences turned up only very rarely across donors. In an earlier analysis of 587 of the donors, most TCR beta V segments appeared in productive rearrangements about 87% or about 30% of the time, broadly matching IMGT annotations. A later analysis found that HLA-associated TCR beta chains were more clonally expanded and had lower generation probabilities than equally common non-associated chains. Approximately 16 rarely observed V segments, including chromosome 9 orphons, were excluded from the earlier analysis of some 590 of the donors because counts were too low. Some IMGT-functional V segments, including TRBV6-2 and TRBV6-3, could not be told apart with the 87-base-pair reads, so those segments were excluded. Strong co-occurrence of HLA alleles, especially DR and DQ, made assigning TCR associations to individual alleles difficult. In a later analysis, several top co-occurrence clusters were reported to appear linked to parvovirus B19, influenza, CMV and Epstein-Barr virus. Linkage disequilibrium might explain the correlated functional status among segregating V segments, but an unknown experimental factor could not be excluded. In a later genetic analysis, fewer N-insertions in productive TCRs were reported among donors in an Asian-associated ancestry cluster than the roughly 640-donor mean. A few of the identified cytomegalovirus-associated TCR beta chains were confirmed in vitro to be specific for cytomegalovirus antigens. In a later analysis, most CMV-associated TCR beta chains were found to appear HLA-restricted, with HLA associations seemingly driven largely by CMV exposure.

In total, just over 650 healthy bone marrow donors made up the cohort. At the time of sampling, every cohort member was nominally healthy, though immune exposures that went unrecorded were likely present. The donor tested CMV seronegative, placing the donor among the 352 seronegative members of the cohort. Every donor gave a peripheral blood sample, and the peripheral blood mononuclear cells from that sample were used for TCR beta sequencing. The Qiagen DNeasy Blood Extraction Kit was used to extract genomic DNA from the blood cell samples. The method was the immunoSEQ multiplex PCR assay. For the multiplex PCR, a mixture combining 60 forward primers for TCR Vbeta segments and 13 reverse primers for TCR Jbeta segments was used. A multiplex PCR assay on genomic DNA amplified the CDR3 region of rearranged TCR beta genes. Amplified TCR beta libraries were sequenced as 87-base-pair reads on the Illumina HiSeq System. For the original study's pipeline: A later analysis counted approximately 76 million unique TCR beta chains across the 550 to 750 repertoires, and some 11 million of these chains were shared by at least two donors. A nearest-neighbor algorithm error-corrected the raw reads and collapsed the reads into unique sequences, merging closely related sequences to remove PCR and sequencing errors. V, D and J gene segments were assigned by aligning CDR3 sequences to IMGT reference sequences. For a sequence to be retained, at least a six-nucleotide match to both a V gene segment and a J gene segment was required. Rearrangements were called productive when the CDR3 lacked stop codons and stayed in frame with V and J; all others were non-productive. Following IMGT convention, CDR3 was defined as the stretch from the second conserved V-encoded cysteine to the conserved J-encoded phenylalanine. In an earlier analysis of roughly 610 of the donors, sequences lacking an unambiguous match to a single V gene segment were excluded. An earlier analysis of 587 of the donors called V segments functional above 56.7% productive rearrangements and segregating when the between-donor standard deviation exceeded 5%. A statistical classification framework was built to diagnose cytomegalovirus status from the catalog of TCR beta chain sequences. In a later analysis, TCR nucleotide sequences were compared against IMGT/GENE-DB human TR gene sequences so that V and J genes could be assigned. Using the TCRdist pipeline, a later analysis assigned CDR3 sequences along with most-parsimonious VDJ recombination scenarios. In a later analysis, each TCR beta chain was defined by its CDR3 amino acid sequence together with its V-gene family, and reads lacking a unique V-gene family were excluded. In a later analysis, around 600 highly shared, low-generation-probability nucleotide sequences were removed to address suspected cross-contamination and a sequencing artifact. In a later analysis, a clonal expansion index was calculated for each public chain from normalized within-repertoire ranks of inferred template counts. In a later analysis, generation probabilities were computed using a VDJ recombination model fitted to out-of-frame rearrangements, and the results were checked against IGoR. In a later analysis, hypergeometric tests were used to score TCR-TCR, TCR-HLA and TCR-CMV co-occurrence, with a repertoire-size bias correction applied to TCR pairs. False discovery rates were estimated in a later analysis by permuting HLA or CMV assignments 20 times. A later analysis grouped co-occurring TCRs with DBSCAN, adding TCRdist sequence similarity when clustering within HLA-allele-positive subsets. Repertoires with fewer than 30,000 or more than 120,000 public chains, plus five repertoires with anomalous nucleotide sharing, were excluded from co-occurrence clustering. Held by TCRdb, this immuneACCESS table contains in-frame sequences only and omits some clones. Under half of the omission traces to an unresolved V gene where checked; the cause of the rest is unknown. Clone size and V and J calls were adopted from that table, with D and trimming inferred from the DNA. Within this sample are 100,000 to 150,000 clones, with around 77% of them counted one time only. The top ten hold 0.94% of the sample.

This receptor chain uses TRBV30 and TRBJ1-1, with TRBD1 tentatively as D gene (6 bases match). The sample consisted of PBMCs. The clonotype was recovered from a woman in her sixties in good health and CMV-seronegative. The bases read TGTGCCTGGAGGGGACAATCGAACACTGAAGCTTTCTTT. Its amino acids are CAWRGQSNTEAFF.